This TCR beta chain was captured in a study of T cells in Graves' hyperthyroidism and ophthalmopathy. The study, taken as a whole, reports: Most thyroid clonotypes that were expanded above 0.001 also turned up in blood.

Amplified TCR beta CDR3 regions came from RNA transcripts. During a first-round RT-PCR of the TCR CDR3, the HTBI primer set was used. TCRdb reanalysed the multiplex PCR reads using MiXCR and keeps one entry per CDR3 protein. Found here are around 600,000 distinct CDR3 sequences, roughly 15% of them singletons; the top ten hold under 15%. A word on this clonotype: Its target is not known.

Ophthalmopathy cases met thresholds of Clinical Activity Score at least 3, NOSPECS grade at least 4 and duration under 3 months. Uncontrolled infection, other autoimmune disease, pregnancy and lactation each barred patients from inclusion. The length of the CDR3 is 15 residues. Trimming shortened V by 6 bases and J by 1 base, and 16 bases separated the two germline ends. From germline, CDR1 is DFQATT and CDR2 SNEGSKA (reference sequence). The chain combines TRBV20-1 with TRBJ2-1; D is possibly TRBD2 (5 bases). The TCR comes from a woman aged 45-59 years with Graves' ophthalmopathy. Sample: blood. Written as DNA, the CDR3 is TGCAGTGCCACTCGGAGCGGATTATCCTACAATGAGCAGTTCTTC. Translated: CSATRSGLSYNEQFF.